A selection of T cell receptor beta chains follows, all from one sample in a study of blood T cell repertoires in COVID-19. The data were produced by immunoSEQ multiplex PCR, yet TCRdb's version contains in-frame clones alone and is incomplete. The repertoire consists of about 180,000 clones, with about 91% occurring once and the leading ten covering around 4%. Sequencing was performed on peripheral blood. The origin of the receptors is a woman aged 25-40 years with acute or convalescent COVID-19. CDR3s leave out the opening cysteine and the closing phenylalanine or tryptophan.

J | V | CDR3
TRBJ1-2 | TRBV6-5 | ASSTRQGESGYT
TRBJ2-7 | TRBV7-8 | ASSPTHYEQY
TRBJ2-7 | TRBV19 | ATRGRRDYEQY
TRBJ2-7 | TRBV11-3 | ASSLPSGKLYEQY
TRBJ2-7 | TRBV6-5 | ASSIPGGPNYEQY
TRBJ2-2 | TRBV12-3/TRBV12-4 | ASSRGTGELF
TRBJ2-7 | TRBV21-1 | ASLEGYEEQY
TRBJ2-3 | TRBV4-2 | ASSQGRGPADTQY
TRBJ2-6 | TRBV6-5 | ASRRASSGANVLT
TRBJ2-5 | TRBV28 | ASSLPDSTGRETQY
TRBJ2-2 | TRBV2 | ASSHHIEGAPGELF
TRBJ1-1 | TRBV10-3 | AISESTPDGDTAWGAF
TRBJ2-1 | TRBV6-5 | ASSYSKGAGNEQF
TRBJ2-1 | TRBV10-2 | ASSESGLAGYNEQF
TRBJ2-7 | TRBV27 | ASSPGTGGQVEQY
TRBJ1-3 | TRBV19 | ASSPTDSGNTIY
TRBJ2-2 | TRBV5-4 | ASSLSPPGELF
TRBJ2-1 | TRBV27 | ASRETGTSSPKQF
TRBJ2-1 | TRBV19 | ASSKILAGSNEQF
TRBJ2-7 | TRBV15 | ATSSSAGLEQY
TRBJ2-2 | TRBV19 | ASSTTGYTGELF
TRBJ2-7 | TRBV30 | ACNGLAGYEQY
TRBJ2-7 | TRBV5-1 | ASSKGTGNYEQY
TRBJ2-3 | TRBV20-1 | SASGGRFRDTQY
TRBJ2-5 | TRBV3-1/TRBV3-2 | ASSPGIPQETQY
TRBJ1-6 | TRBV18 | ASSLQGTYNSPLH